Listed below are T cell receptor beta chains from one sample, sequenced in a study of molecular identifiers for immune sequencing clone quantification. Each CDR3 protein gets one entry after TCRdb re-called the PCR reads with MiXCR. This sample carries some 680,000 distinct CDR3 sequences, about 25% of them seen once, and the ten largest clones take about 0.84%. Sequenced sample: naive CD8+ T cells from blood, with Jurkat cell RNA spiked in. Receptors originate from a human donor in good health. Some libraries in this study had Jurkat cell RNA spiked in. Each CDR3 is given with its conserved first and last residue. The D gene is left open where the match is weak. The size entry is marked missing in some rows and otherwise reads once, few, many or a size class.

D: .
size: .
J: TRBJ1-1
V: TRBV7-9
CDR3: CASSLGGHITEAFF
DNA: TGTGCCAGCAGCTTAGGGGGACACATCACTGAAGCTTTCTTT

D: .
size: .
J: TRBJ2-1
V: TRBV11-2
CDR3: CARSHRADNAPFF
DNA: TGTGCCCGCAGCCACCGGGCCGACAATGCGCCGTTCTTC

D: TRBD1
size: .
J: TRBJ2-7
V: TRBV5-1
CDR3: CASNGDSLYEQYF
DNA: TGCGCCAGCAACGGGGACAGTCTCTACGAGCAGTACTTC

D: .
size: .
J: TRBJ1-5
V: TRBV6-2/TRBV6-3
CDR3: CASGSIFGNQPQHF
DNA: TGTGCCAGCGGCTCCATTTTCGGGAATCAGCCCCAGCATTTT

D: TRBD1
size: .
J: TRBJ2-7
V: TRBV11-2
CDR3: CASIGQGAFHEQYF
DNA: TGTGCCAGCATCGGACAGGGGGCCTTCCACGAGCAGTACTTC

D: .
size: .
J: TRBJ2-5
V: TRBV5-4
CDR3: CASSHEAPQGETQYF
DNA: TGTGCCAGCAGCCACGAAGCGCCCCAGGGGGAGACCCAGTACTTC

D: TRBD2
size: many
J: TRBJ2-7
V: TRBV9
CDR3: CASSSGLAGTYEQYF
DNA: TGTGCCAGCAGCTCGGGACTAGCGGGTACCTACGAGCAGTACTTC

D: .
size: many
J: TRBJ2-4
V: TRBV7-9
CDR3: CASSYSYIQYF
DNA: TGTGCCAGCAGCTATTCGTACATTCAGTACTTC

D: .
size: .
J: TRBJ2-1
V: TRBV4-3
CDR3: CASSFSTGGRGGLNEQFF
DNA: TGCGCCAGCAGCTTCTCAACCGGGGGCAGGGGAGGCCTGAATGAGCAGTTCTTC

D: TRBD2
size: few
J: TRBJ2-7
V: TRBV6-2/TRBV6-3
CDR3: CASRYGLAGGPISYEQYF
DNA: TGTGCCAGCAGATACGGACTAGCGGGAGGGCCGATAAGCTACGAGCAGTACTTC

D: TRBD2
size: .
J: TRBJ2-5
V: TRBV20-1
CDR3: CSARAGSGRAWETRYF
DNA: TGCAGTGCTAGAGCGGGTAGCGGGAGGGCCTGGGAGACCCGGTACTTC

D: TRBD2
size: .
J: TRBJ2-5
V: TRBV7-7
CDR3: CASSPVAGGQETQYF
DNA: TGTGCTAGCAGCCCAGTAGCGGGGGGACAAGAGACCCAGTACTTC

D: .
size: .
J: TRBJ2-7
V: TRBV5-6
CDR3: CASSLGRGWEQYF
DNA: TGTGCCAGCAGCTTGGGCAGGGGTTGGGAGCAGTACTTC

D: TRBD2
size: many
J: TRBJ2-3
V: TRBV7-9
CDR3: CASSLRAGVADTQYF
DNA: TGTGCCAGCAGCTTGCGAGCGGGAGTAGCAGATACGCAGTATTTT

D: TRBD2
size: .
J: TRBJ2-3
V: TRBV4-3
CDR3: CASSQGLPEDTQYF
DNA: TGCGCCAGCAGCCAGGGACTACCCGAAGATACGCAGTATTTT

D: .
size: many
J: TRBJ2-3
V: TRBV28
CDR3: CASSNLGFPQYF
DNA: TGTGCCAGCAGTAACCTAGGGTTCCCGCAGTATTTT

D: .
size: many
J: TRBJ2-3
V: TRBV6-5
CDR3: CASSYAITDTQYF
DNA: TGTGCCAGCAGTTACGCCATCACAGATACGCAGTATTTT

D: .
size: many
J: TRBJ1-4
V: TRBV12-3/TRBV12-4
CDR3: CASSFQASNEKLFF
DNA: TGTGCCAGCAGCTTTCAGGCCTCAAATGAAAAACTGTTTTTT

D: TRBD1
size: many
J: TRBJ1-4
V: TRBV28
CDR3: CASSLWDRAGEKLFF
DNA: TGTGCCAGCAGTTTATGGGACAGGGCAGGTGAAAAACTGTTTTTT

D: TRBD1
size: few
J: TRBJ2-7
V: TRBV27
CDR3: CASSFKGALEQYF
DNA: TGTGCCAGCAGTTTTAAGGGGGCGCTCGAGCAGTACTTC

D: .
size: few
J: TRBJ2-3
V: TRBV4-3
CDR3: CASSQDTVRDTQYF
DNA: TGCGCCAGCAGCCAAGACACGGTACGAGATACGCAGTATTTT

D: .
size: .
J: TRBJ2-5
V: TRBV4-2
CDR3: CASSQDRGSYGETQYF
DNA: TGTGCCAGCAGCCAAGATCGCGGATCGTATGGGGAGACCCAGTACTTC

D: .
size: .
J: TRBJ1-1
V: TRBV10-3
CDR3: CAVSDVGATEAFF
DNA: TGTGCCGTCAGTGATGTGGGCGCGACTGAAGCTTTCTTT

D: TRBD1
size: .
J: TRBJ1-5
V: TRBV18
CDR3: CASSPPLPGGVQPQHF
DNA: TGTGCCAGCTCACCACCGTTGCCAGGGGGCGTTCAGCCCCAGCATTTT

D: TRBD1
size: .
J: TRBJ2-5
V: TRBV6-2/TRBV6-3
CDR3: CASRTQGALGETQYF
DNA: TGTGCCAGCAGAACACAGGGGGCGCTCGGAGAGACCCAGTACTTC

D: TRBD1
size: few
J: TRBJ1-1
V: TRBV2
CDR3: CARESGTGGTEAFF
DNA: TGTGCCAGGGAGTCCGGGACAGGGGGCACTGAAGCTTTCTTT

D: .
size: .
J: TRBJ2-1
V: TRBV11-3
CDR3: CASNRGGPADEQFF
DNA: TGTGCCAGCAACCGGGGTGGCCCCGCCGATGAGCAGTTCTTC

D: .
size: many
J: TRBJ1-1
V: TRBV2
CDR3: CASSVQGRAEAFF
DNA: TGTGCCAGCAGTGTTCAGGGTCGGGCTGAAGCTTTCTTT

D: .
size: few
J: TRBJ2-7
V: TRBV6-5
CDR3: CASRQGLNEQYF
DNA: TGTGCCAGCAGACAGGGACTCAACGAGCAGTACTTC

D: .
size: once
J: TRBJ2-5
V: TRBV7-9
CDR3: CASSTGYQGTQYF
DNA: TGTGCCAGCAGTACAGGGTACCAAGGGACCCAGTACTTC

D: TRBD1
size: .
J: TRBJ2-7
V: TRBV25-1
CDR3: CASSGRDRDSYEQYF
DNA: TGTGCCAGCAGTGGCCGGGACAGGGATTCCTACGAGCAGTACTTC

D: .
size: .
J: TRBJ1-1
V: TRBV19
CDR3: CASRPGHTNTEAFF
DNA: TGTGCCAGTAGGCCCGGGCACACAAACACTGAAGCTTTCTTT

D: TRBD2
size: .
J: TRBJ2-1
V: TRBV20-1
CDR3: CSATKREGLFYNEQFF
DNA: TGCAGTGCCACCAAGCGGGAGGGCCTATTCTACAATGAGCAGTTCTTC

D: .
size: .
J: TRBJ2-7
V: TRBV6-5
CDR3: CASSYSRGVEQYF
DNA: TGTGCCAGCAGTTACTCGAGAGGGGTCGAGCAGTACTTC

D: TRBD1
size: .
J: TRBJ2-7
V: TRBV20-1
CDR3: CSARRTGEGFEQYF
DNA: TGCAGTGCTAGGCGGACAGGGGAGGGATTCGAGCAGTACTTC

D: TRBD2
size: .
J: TRBJ2-5
V: TRBV10-3
CDR3: CAISDLRGGGEETQYF
DNA: TGTGCCATCAGCGATCTGCGTGGCGGGGGGGAAGAGACCCAGTACTTC

D: .
size: few
J: TRBJ2-5
V: TRBV10-3
CDR3: CAISESRRTGEETQYF
DNA: TGTGCCATCAGTGAGTCTCGTCGTACCGGGGAAGAGACCCAGTACTTC

D: TRBD1
size: many
J: TRBJ2-6
V: TRBV20-1
CDR3: CSARYVAGTGGAGVLTF
DNA: TGCAGTGCTAGATATGTCGCCGGGACAGGGGGCGCAGGCGTCCTGACTTTC

D: .
size: many
J: TRBJ1-5
V: TRBV24-1
CDR3: CATSSANSNQPQHF
DNA: TGTGCCACCAGTTCTGCGAATAGCAATCAGCCCCAGCATTTT

D: .
size: .
J: TRBJ1-5
V: TRBV19
CDR3: CASSLSSDQPQHF
DNA: TGTGCCAGTAGCCTGAGCAGCGATCAGCCCCAGCATTTT

D: TRBD1
size: few
J: TRBJ1-1
V: TRBV20-1
CDR3: CSASPGTGRLTEAFF
DNA: TGCAGTGCTTCCCCCGGGACAGGGCGTTTAACTGAAGCTTTCTTT

D: .
size: few
J: TRBJ2-4
V: TRBV6-2/TRBV6-3
CDR3: CASSYIWEENKNIQYF
DNA: TGTGCCAGCAGTTATATTTGGGAGGAAAACAAAAACATTCAGTACTTC

D: .
size: few
J: TRBJ2-2
V: TRBV12-3/TRBV12-4
CDR3: CASSPQPYTGELFF
DNA: TGTGCCAGCAGTCCCCAGCCATACACCGGGGAGCTGTTTTTT

D: TRBD1
size: .
J: TRBJ2-2
V: TRBV9
CDR3: CASSVADRGGGELFF
DNA: TGTGCCAGCAGCGTAGCCGACAGGGGTGGAGGGGAGCTGTTTTTT

D: TRBD1
size: many
J: TRBJ2-7
V: TRBV29-1
CDR3: CSASGQGASEQYF
DNA: TGCAGCGCTTCGGGACAGGGGGCGTCCGAGCAGTACTTC

D: .
size: many
J: TRBJ2-5
V: TRBV5-1
CDR3: CASSFGNYQETQYF
DNA: TGCGCCAGCAGCTTCGGCAATTACCAAGAGACCCAGTACTTC

D: TRBD1
size: many
J: TRBJ1-4
V: TRBV7-9
CDR3: CASSKGQEGIHEKLFF
DNA: TGTGCCAGCAGCAAGGGACAGGAGGGTATTCATGAAAAACTGTTTTTT

D: .
size: many
J: TRBJ1-1
V: TRBV7-9
CDR3: CASSSVVFEAFF
DNA: TGTGCCAGCAGCTCTGTGGTTTTTGAAGCTTTCTTT

D: .
size: once
J: TRBJ1-5
V: TRBV5-1
CDR3: CASSLVGAPPQHF
DNA: TGCGCCAGCAGCTTGGTGGGGGCCCCGCCCCAGCATTTT

D: .
size: .
J: TRBJ2-1
V: TRBV27
CDR3: CASSLAGTNNEQFF
DNA: TGTGCCAGCAGTCTAGCAGGTACTAACAATGAGCAGTTCTTC